This T cell receptor beta chain was identified in a study of OX40 agonist ivuxolimab in advanced cancers. Overall study: There were three patients with partial responses, one having hepatocellular carcinoma and two cutaneous melanoma.

The repertoire was sequenced with immunoSEQ multiplex PCR; TCRdb's copy has only in-frame clones and lacks some. The sample lists 15,000 to 25,000 clones, 65% to 70% occurring once. The CDR3 covers 15 residues. J gave up 2 bases and V 3 bases, and 8 bases lay outside the gene matches. Germline CDR1 reads SGDLS; CDR2 reads YYNGEE. The source material was CD4+ or CD8+ T cells sorted from blood, sampled in a trial of the OX40 agonist ivuxolimab. The TCR sequence derives from an adult with an advanced solid tumor such as melanoma, head and neck, liver or kidney cancer. The V gene is TRBV9, the J gene TRBJ2-7, with 7 bases aligning to TRBD1. This CDR3 reads CASSAFSGQTYEQYF. The CDR3 coding sequence is TGTGCCAGCAGCGCTTTTTCGGGACAGACCTACGAGCAGTACTTC.